This T cell receptor beta chain was recorded in a study of blood T cells in healthy people across ages. This clonotype was picked up a small number of times. Sample-barcoded 5' priming and a J-beta primer mix drove a second PCR of roughly 7 to 11 cycles. TCRdb processed the 5' RACE reads anew with MiXCR; each CDR3 protein has one entry. The repertoire holds about 800,000 distinct CDR3 sequences, with around a quarter as singletons. V lost 6 bases and J lost 6; bases outside the gene matches: 1. Looked up from germline, CDR1 is MNHNY and CDR2 is SVGAGI (reference sequence). This CDR3 contains 12 residues. These sequences were also reported in another study, on T cells of mothers and their children.

This receptor was obtained from a boy under 18 in good health. This chain joins TRBV6-6 and TRBJ1-4; 7 bases line up with TRBD1. Specimen: blood. CDR3 loop: CASRGTDEKLFF. In DNA form, the CDR3 reads TGTGCCAGCAGAGGGACAGATGAAAAACTGTTTTTT.